This TCR beta chain was found in a study of Ad26.COV2.S vaccination and SARS-CoV-2 variants. Study results and limitations: While placebo recipients had lower spike-specific TCR breadth, vaccine recipients had more. Possibly, TCR breadth and depth analyses underestimated total T cell responses. Breadth of non-spike TCRs did not differ between vaccinees and placebo recipients.

Concerning this clone: Its antigen is as yet unknown.

Indicated treatment: roughly 19 received Ad26.COV2.S at low or high dose, single or two shots; several received placebo; per-sample allocation not given. Collection of samples fell on day 63 after the first vaccine or placebo injection. Trimming took off 0 bases at V and 5 bases at J, with 7 bases between the two ends. The CDR3 sequence is 13 residues long. Germline V gene sequence: CDR1 MNHNS, CDR2 SASEGT. Assay used: immunoSEQ multiplex PCR; TCRdb lists only in-frame clones, some missing. Of a few hundred thousand clones listed, approximately 92% were seen once; the top ten hold over 9%. The chain uses TRBV6-1 and TRBJ1-2, with D unclear. The source is a person aged 18 to 59 who received the Ad26.COV2.S COVID-19 vaccine or a placebo. This specimen was peripheral blood, taken in a trial of Ad26.COV2.S vaccine versus placebo. Here the CDR3 DNA reads TGTGCCAGCAGTGAAGCTCCCATTTATGGCTACACCTTC. The encoded protein is CASSEAPIYGYTF.